The clone carrying this T cell receptor (beta chain) appeared once. Its antigen is as yet unknown. The junction differs from germline at one of its ends, possibly a read error. The input was approximately 500 ng total RNA; TCR beta cDNA was made from it with a constant-region primer. Slightly modified ARM-PCR, run as three nested multiplex PCR rounds, produced the TCR beta libraries. TCRdb redid the calling of the multiplex PCR reads with MiXCR, one entry per CDR3 protein. This repertoire shows 330,000 or so distinct CDR3 sequences, approximately 65% found once; its top ten account for about 6%. Blood RNA was derived from unsorted whole blood, and germline DNA was extracted too. This record belongs to a study of tumor-infiltrating lymphocytes in primary liver carcinoma. Findings and limits, study-wide: The study used bulk unsorted samples and so did not compare CD4+ and CD8+ repertoires.

Sequenced material: peripheral blood. This receptor was identified in a man aged 40-49 years with primary liver carcinoma and hepatitis B virus infection.

This CDR3 reads CAINELGQGNQPQHF. In nucleotides, the CDR3 is TGTGCCATCAATGAGCTTGGACAGGGCAATCAGCCCCAGCATTTT. The genes are TRBV10-3 and TRBJ1-5, with 7 positions matching TRBD1. From germline, CDR1 is ENHRY and CDR2 SYGVKD. This CDR3 is built from 15 residues.